Sequencing of this T cell receptor beta chain was carried out in a study of shared clonotypes between healthy human individuals. Assay: immunoSEQ multiplex PCR; the TCRdb copy retains only in-frame clones and omits some. The data hold roughly 700,000 clones, with under 80% observed a single time. V was shortened by 7 bases and J by 0 bases, with 19 bases between the two germline ends. Germline lookup yields CDR1 SGHRS and CDR2 YFSETQ. The CDR3 has 16 amino acids. The gene calls are TRBV5-1 and TRBJ1-1; D perhaps matches TRBD1 (6 bases). The sequence was collected from a woman under 40 in good health. The source material was memory CD4+ T cells sorted from blood. Subset meaning: CD45RA-negative fraction. The CDR3 here is CASRGGGQTMNTEAFF. The CDR3 DNA sequence: TGCGCCAGCCGGGGCGGGGGACAAACGATGAACACTGAAGCTTTCTTT.